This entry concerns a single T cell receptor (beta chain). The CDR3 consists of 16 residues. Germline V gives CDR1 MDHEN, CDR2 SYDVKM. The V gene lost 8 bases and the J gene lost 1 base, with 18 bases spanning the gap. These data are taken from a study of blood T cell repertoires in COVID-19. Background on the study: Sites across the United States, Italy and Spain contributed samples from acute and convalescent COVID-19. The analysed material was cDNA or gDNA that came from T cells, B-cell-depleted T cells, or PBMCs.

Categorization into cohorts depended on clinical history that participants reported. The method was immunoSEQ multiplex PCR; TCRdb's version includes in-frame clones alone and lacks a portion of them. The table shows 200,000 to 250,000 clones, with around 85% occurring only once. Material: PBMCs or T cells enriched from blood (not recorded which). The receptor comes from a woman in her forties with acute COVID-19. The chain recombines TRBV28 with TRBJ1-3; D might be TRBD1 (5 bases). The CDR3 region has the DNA TGTGCCAGCGTCCCGGGGGGGGTTGTATCTGGAAACACCATATATTTT. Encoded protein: CASVPGGVVSGNTIYF.